The 2 T cell receptor beta chains listed next were all sequenced from one sample in a study of radiation and T cells in renal cell carcinoma. Time point in this sample: blood 2 weeks post-SBRT. The treatment: 15 Gy SBRT to primary tumor, nephrectomy 4 weeks later. The assay was immunoSEQ multiplex PCR, and TCRdb's table has in-frame clones only and misses some. Of about 130,000 clones in the sample, about 81% were seen once. Sequences were derived from blood, sampled from a patient whose treatment included radiotherapy and nephrectomy. The receptors here all came from a woman between 55 and 75 years old with renal cell carcinoma.

The gene calls are TRBV2 and TRBJ2-6; TRBD1 aligns across 7 bases. The V gene end was trimmed by 3 bases and the J gene end by 0 bases; junction bases not matched to a gene: 8. Germline values: CDR1 SNHLY, CDR2 FYNNEI. The CDR3 loop spans 18 amino acids. The CDR3 protein is CASSDDDRADSGANVLTF. Here the CDR3 DNA reads TGTGCCAGCAGTGACGACGACAGGGCAGACTCTGGGGCCAACGTCCTGACTTTC.

Only a few counts were recorded for this clone. The gene calls are TRBV4-1 and TRBJ1-6, with D possibly TRBD1 on 5 matching bases. The CDR3 covers 16 residues. CDR1 is MGHRA, CDR2 YSYEKL, per germline. V gave up 4 bases and J gave up 5 bases, with 15 bases separating them. The DNA of the CDR3 is TGCGCCAGCAGCCTGCAATCGCAGGGTAATAATTCACCCCTCCACTTT. It translates to CASSLQSQGNNSPLHF.